The 27 T cell receptor beta chains listed next were all sequenced from one sample in a study of blood T cells in healthy people across ages (dated by TCRdb to 2014 to 2015). The library was generated by 5' RACE. A second PCR of roughly 7 to 11 cycles was performed with a sample-barcoded 5' primer and a J-beta primer mix. TCRdb handled the public reads itself, with Q25 trimming in fastp and clone calling in MiXCR, and kept productive beta chains. Under each unique CDR3 protein, matching rows form one entry showing the most common genes and DNA. Here the sample has 1,800,000 or so distinct CDR3 sequences; 30% to 40% occur a single time. The top ten constitute 20% to 25% of the sample. The sequenced material came from blood. Receptors originate from a human donor in good health.

This chain uses TRBV6-1 with TRBJ2-5; D tentatively fits TRBD1 or TRBD2 (5 bases each). V gave up 7 bases and J gave up 5 bases, with 14 bases separating them. The germline V gene has CDR1 MNHNS and CDR2 SASEGT. The CDR3 spans 13 residues. The CDR3 loop reads CASIEGSGETQYF. For the CDR3, the DNA is TGTGCCAGCATTGAGGGGTCGGGGGAGACCCAGTACTTC.

The rearrangement uses TRBV20-1 and TRBJ2-1; D possibly corresponds to TRBD1 (6 bases). This CDR3 contains 16 residues. Trimming left V 5 bases short and J 5 bases short, with 22 bases between. Germline V gene lookup returns CDR1 DFQATT and CDR2 SNEGSKA (reference sequence). The CDR3 region has the DNA TGCAGTGCTGTCCCACTCAGGGGAAGTGGGGACAATGAGCAGTTCTTC. This encodes CSAVPLRGSGDNEQFF.

The chain carries TRBV12-3 or TRBV12-4 and TRBJ1-4, with D hard to call. The CDR3 length is 13 residues. Between the trimmed V and J ends, which lost 3 bases and 12 bases, there was a span of 14 bases. The CDR3 DNA sequence: TGTGCCAGCAGTTTGTGGGGAGGAGCAGAACTGTTTTTT. It specifies CASSLWGGAELFF.

This clonotype was recorded a few times. A junction end diverges from the germline sequence, so it may reflect a read error. The rearrangement joins TRBV10-3 to TRBJ2-7; 7 positions match TRBD1. The length of the CDR3 is 13 residues. The germline V gene encodes CDR1 ENHRY and CDR2 SYGVKD. This chain's CDR3 is CVIRAGTDYEQYF. DNA for the CDR3: TGTGTCATCAGGGCCGGGACAGACTACGAGCAGTACTTC.

This clonotype was seen a single time. This chain connects TRBV12-3 or TRBV12-4 to TRBJ2-3, with 7 bases identical to TRBD2. The junction had 8 bases not matched to a gene; V was cut back by 3 bases and J by 5 bases. This CDR3 is built from 15 residues. The CDR3 DNA reads TGTGCCAGCAGTTTGGGGCCCAGGGAGGGAGATACGCAGTATTTT. This codes for CASSLGPREGDTQYF.

A few counts support this clonotype. The chain couples TRBV9 to TRBJ2-1; TRBD1 matches 8 bases. Looked up from germline, CDR1 is SGDLS and CDR2 is YYNGEE. With 4 bases clipped from V and 6 bases from J, the junction kept 9 bases outside the gene matches. This CDR3 has 15 residues. Here the CDR3 reads CASSPRQGFINEQFF. CDR3 bases: TGTGCCAGCAGCCCAAGACAGGGGTTTATCAATGAGCAGTTCTTC.

This chain connects TRBV15 to TRBJ2-3; 9 nucleotides align to TRBD2. Germline V gene data show CDR1 as LNHNV and CDR2 as YYDKDF (reference sequence). The V gene end was trimmed by 1 base and the J gene end by 3 bases; junction bases not matched to a gene: 5. CDR3 size: 16 residues. The CDR3 loop reads CATSRGAGGPTDTQYF. CDR3 bases: TGTGCCACCAGCAGAGGGGCGGGGGGGCCGACAGATACGCAGTATTTT.

This clonotype has just a few counts. This sequence joins TRBV25-1 and TRBJ2-4; 7 nucleotides agree with TRBD1. Trimming removed 0 bases from V and 13 bases from J; junction bases left unmatched: 15. Looked up from germline, CDR1 is MGHDK and CDR2 is SYGVNS. The CDR3 runs to 16 residues. Written as DNA, the CDR3 is TGTGCCAGCAGTGAATACTTCAACAGGGGAAACAATGAGCAGTACTTC. It yields the protein CASSEYFNRGNNEQYF.

The gene calls are TRBV10-3 and TRBJ2-1, with D unresolved. Germline loops: CDR1 ENHRY, CDR2 SYGVKD. V lost 6 bases to trimming and J lost 5 bases, with 5 bases between them. The CDR3 loop spans 11 amino acids. CDR3: CAIRANNEQFF. The CDR3 coding sequence is TGTGCCATCAGGGCGAACAATGAGCAGTTCTTC.

This clonotype was seen repeatedly, ten times or more. V gene TRBV10-3 combines with J gene TRBJ2-6; D is ambiguous. There are 14 residues in the CDR3. In germline, CDR1 is ENHRY, CDR2 SYGVKD. Trimming removed 0 bases at V and 1 base at J, with 1 base between. CDR3 region: CAISESSGANVLTF. The CDR3 coding sequence is TGTGCCATCAGTGAGTCGTCTGGGGCCAACGTCCTGACTTTC.

This clonotype occurred a few times. The chain links TRBV29-1 to TRBJ2-3; weak D call: TRBD1 (6 bases). The germline V gene has CDR1 SQVTM and CDR2 ANQGSEA. The V gene lost 6 bases and the J gene lost 4 bases, with 23 bases spanning the gap. The CDR3 runs to 16 residues. For the CDR3, the DNA is TGCAGCGTGGGCTGGCTTAGGTGGGGGCAGGCAGATACGCAGTATTTT. Residues: CSVGWLRWGQADTQYF.

The rearrangement joins TRBV2 to TRBJ2-1, with D perhaps matching TRBD2 (5 bases). V lost 0 bases to trimming and J lost 1 base, with 7 bases between them. Germline assignment: CDR1 SNHLY and CDR2 FYNNEI. CDR3 length: 15 residues. The CDR3 is CASSEARASYNEQFF. In nucleotides, the CDR3 is TGTGCCAGCAGTGAAGCGCGGGCGTCCTACAATGAGCAGTTCTTC.

This chain uses TRBV4-3 with TRBJ1-2; maybe TRBD1 (6 bases). Germline-derived CDR1 and CDR2 are LGHNA and YSLEER. There are 17 residues in the CDR3. V was clipped by 0 bases and J by 6 bases, with 20 bases between them. CDR3 region: CASSQDYPTQGRNGYTF. The DNA of the CDR3 is TGCGCCAGCAGCCAAGATTATCCGACTCAGGGGCGGAATGGCTACACCTTC.

In this sample, this clonotype turned up once. This chain links TRBV12-3 or TRBV12-4 with TRBJ2-1; 10 nucleotides align to TRBD1. The junction had 13 bases not matched to a gene; V was cut back by 11 bases and J by 6 bases. The CDR3 has 15 amino acids. CDR3 in amino acids: CAGINGDRGVNEQFF. The CDR3 DNA sequence: TGTGCCGGCATCAACGGGGACAGGGGAGTCAATGAGCAGTTCTTC.

The table lists this clonotype with a few counts. This sequence joins TRBV5-6 and TRBJ1-5, with D perhaps TRBD1 (6 bases). Germline values: CDR1 SGHDT, CDR2 YYEEEE. V gave up 4 bases and J gave up 1 base, with 12 bases separating them. The CDR3 spans 15 residues. CDR3 sequence: CASSIGTLSNQPQHF. The CDR3 DNA is TGTGCCAGCAGCATAGGGACACTGAGCAATCAGCCCCAGCATTTT.

V is TRBV18 and J is TRBJ1-5; D remains ambiguous. The CDR3 is made up of 14 amino acids. V shed 8 bases and J shed 0 bases, with 11 bases lying between them. Germline loops: CDR1 KGHSH, CDR2 LQKENI. The CDR3 sequence: CASSPSRSNQPQHF. CDR3 in DNA: TGTGCCAGCAGCCCCTCACGTAGCAATCAGCCCCAGCATTTT.

Details on this clonotype: At one end, the junction sequence differs from germline, possibly due to a read error. The chain has TRBV7-2 and TRBJ1-2; D possibly corresponds to TRBD1 (5 bases). Germline values: CDR1 SGHTA, CDR2 FQGNSA. The CDR3 has 16 residues. In DNA form, the CDR3 reads TGTGCCTGCAGCCCCGGACCCAACGGAGGGGCTCGCGGCTACACCTTC. This translates into CACSPGPNGGARGYTF. Variable domain in full (rest from reference TRBV7-2 and TRBJ1-2): GAGVSQSPSNKVTEKGKDVELRCDPISGHTALYWYRQSLGQGLEFLIYFQGNSAPDKSGLPSDRFSAERTGGSVSTLTIQRTQQEDSAVYLCACSPGPNGGARGYTFGSGTRLTVV.

The chain carries TRBV7-2 and TRBJ2-1; no firm D call. Germline lookup yields CDR1 SGHTA and CDR2 FQGNSA. This CDR3 is built from 14 residues. The germline V and J ends were trimmed by 1 base and 6 bases, with 10 bases remaining between them. CDR3 sequence (DNA): TGTGCCAGCAGCTTAGGTAATATAATCAATGAGCAGTTCTTC. Amino acids: CASSLGNIINEQFF.

This clonotype was seen a single time. This rearrangement joins TRBV5-1 to TRBJ1-2; D gene uncertain. CDR3 size: 15 residues. CDR1 and CDR2 from the germline V gene are SGHRS and YFSETQ. V was shortened by 4 bases and J by 2 bases, with 15 bases between the two germline ends. The CDR3: CASSQKDGVNYGYTF. The CDR3 DNA follows: TGCGCCAGCAGCCAAAAGGACGGGGTGAACTATGGCTACACCTTC.

The chain has TRBV7-9 and TRBJ1-1; D is possibly TRBD1 (6 bases). Per the germline V gene, CDR1 is SEHNR and CDR2 is FQNEAQ (reference sequence). Trimming took 2 bases from V and 5 from J, leaving 18 bases between them. The CDR3 sequence is 16 residues long. CDR3 nucleotides: TGTGCCAGCAGCTTAAATCGAGGGGGAGGGGAGACTGAAGCTTTCTTT. Its translation: CASSLNRGGGETEAFF.

The chain links TRBV6-5 to TRBJ1-6; 7 nucleotides line up with TRBD1. The CDR3 is 16 residues long. The germline V gene has CDR1 MNHEY and CDR2 SVGAGI. V shed 6 bases and J 9 bases; nucleotides not matched to a gene: 14. The CDR3 region is CASSPRRGPGGSPLHF. CDR3 in DNA: TGTGCCAGCAGCCCTAGACGGGGACCAGGGGGTTCACCCCTCCACTTT.

This rearrangement joins TRBV6-1 to TRBJ2-1, with no clear D. The CDR3 covers 15 residues. The germline V gene has CDR1 MNHNS and CDR2 SASEGT. Trimming removed 5 bases at V and 0 bases at J, with 11 bases between. The CDR3 nucleotides read TGTGCCAGCAGTCCAAGGATTGCCTCCTACAATGAGCAGTTCTTC. This gives the protein CASSPRIASYNEQFF.

Comment on this clonotype: An end of the junction differs from the germline gene, which may be a read error. This chain uses TRBV6-5 with TRBJ2-7; the D gene is possibly TRBD1 (6 bases). Germline V lookup: CDR1 MNHEY, CDR2 SVGAGI. The CDR3 contains 15 residues. The CDR3 nucleotides are TGTGCCAGCAGTTACTCAGGGACACCGAGCGAGACCCAGGACTTC. The encoded protein is CASSYSGTPSETQDF.

The chain employs TRBV7-2 and TRBJ2-5; 7 bases map to TRBD1. V dropped 5 bases and J dropped 5; count of bases not matched to a gene: 8. In germline, CDR1 is SGHTA, CDR2 FQGNSA. This CDR3 is 14 amino acids long. CDR3: CASSQPTGVETQYF. In DNA form, the CDR3 reads TGTGCCAGCAGCCAACCAACAGGGGTGGAGACCCAGTACTTC. The full variable domain, in which reference TRBV7-2 and TRBJ2-5 provide the parts outside the CDR3, is GAGVSQSPSNKVTEKGKDVELRCDPISGHTALYWYRQSLGQGLEFLIYFQGNSAPDKSGLPSDRFSAERTGGSVSTLTIQRTQQEDSAVYLCASSQPTGVETQYFGPGTRLLVL.

This clonotype has a handful of counts. CDR3 sequence (DNA): TGCGCCAGCAGCGCACAACAGGGAATGGAGACCCAGTACTTC. Translating it yields CASSAQQGMETQYF. This chain joins TRBV5-1 and TRBJ2-5; a weak D match, TRBD1 (6 bases). This CDR3 has 14 amino acids. Trimming pared 4 bases from V and 5 bases from J, leaving 15 bases between. Per the germline V gene, CDR1 is SGHRS and CDR2 is YFSETQ.

This clonotype was seen a handful of times. The J gene is TRBJ2-7, the V gene TRBV20-1, with a tentative D call TRBD2 (5 bases). Germline V gene lookup returns CDR1 DFQATT and CDR2 SNEGSKA (reference sequence). The CDR3 is made up of 15 amino acids. Trimming stripped 3 bases from V and 0 bases from J, with 15 bases between. CDR3 in amino acids: CSASEGSMSSYEQYF. DNA for the CDR3: TGCAGTGCTAGTGAGGGTAGTATGAGCTCCTACGAGCAGTACTTC.

The chain has TRBV20-1 and TRBJ2-3; either TRBD1 or TRBD2 may fit D (5 bases each). Looked up from germline, CDR1 is DFQATT and CDR2 is SNEGSKA (reference sequence). Trimming shortened V by 6 bases and J by 8 bases, and 27 bases separated the two germline ends. The CDR3 is made up of 16 amino acids. The chain's CDR3 is CSARPTFGTPSSTQYF. The CDR3 DNA reads TGCAGTGCCCGACCCACTTTTGGGACGCCTTCGTCTACGCAGTATTTT.